This TCR beta chain was recovered during a study of shared clonotypes between healthy human individuals. CD4+ cells underwent separation, giving CD45RA+ naive and CD45RA-negative memory subsets. Sequencing was performed with immunoSEQ multiplex PCR; in TCRdb, only in-frame clones are kept and a portion is missing. The sample records fewer than 400,000 clones, around 67% being singletons. The CDR3 length is 13 residues. Germline assignment: CDR1 KGHSY and CDR2 FQNENV. The V and J ends lost 1 base and 8 bases respectively, with 9 bases between them. This clonotype was sampled from a man younger than 45 in good health. The rearrangement links TRBV16 to TRBJ1-5, with unresolved D. Sequencing was carried out using memory CD4+ T cells sorted from blood. Subset here: CD45RA-negative fraction. This CDR3 is CASSQLWEEPQHF. Written as DNA, the CDR3 is TGTGCCAGCAGCCAATTATGGGAGGAGCCCCAGCATTTT.